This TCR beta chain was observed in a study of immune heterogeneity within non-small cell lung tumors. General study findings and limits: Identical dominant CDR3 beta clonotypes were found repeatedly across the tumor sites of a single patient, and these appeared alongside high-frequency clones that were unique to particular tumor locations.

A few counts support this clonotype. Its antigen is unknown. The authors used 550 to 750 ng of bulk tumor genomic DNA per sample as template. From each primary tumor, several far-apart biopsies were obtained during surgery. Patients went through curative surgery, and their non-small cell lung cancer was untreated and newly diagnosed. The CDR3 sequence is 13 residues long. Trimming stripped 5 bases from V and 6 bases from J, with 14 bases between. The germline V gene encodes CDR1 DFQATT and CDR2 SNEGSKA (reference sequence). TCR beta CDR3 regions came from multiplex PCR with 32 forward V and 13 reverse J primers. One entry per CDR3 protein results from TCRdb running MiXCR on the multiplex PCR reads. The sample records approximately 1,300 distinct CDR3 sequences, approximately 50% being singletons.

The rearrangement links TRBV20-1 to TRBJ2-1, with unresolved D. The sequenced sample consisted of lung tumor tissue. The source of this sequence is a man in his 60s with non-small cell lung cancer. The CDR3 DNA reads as TGCAGTGCTCCCATCGGTTGGGGCAATGAGCAGTTCTTC. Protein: CSAPIGWGNEQFF.